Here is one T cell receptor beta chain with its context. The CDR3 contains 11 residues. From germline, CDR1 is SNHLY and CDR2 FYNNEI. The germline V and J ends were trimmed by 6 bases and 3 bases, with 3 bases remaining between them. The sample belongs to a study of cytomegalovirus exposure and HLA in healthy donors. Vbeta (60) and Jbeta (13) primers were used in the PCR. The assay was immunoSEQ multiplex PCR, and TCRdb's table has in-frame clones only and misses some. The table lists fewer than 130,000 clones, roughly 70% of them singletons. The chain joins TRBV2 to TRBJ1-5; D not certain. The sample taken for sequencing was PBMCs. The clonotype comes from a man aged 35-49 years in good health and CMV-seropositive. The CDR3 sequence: CASSLNQPQHF. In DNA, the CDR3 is TGTGCCAGCAGCCTCAATCAGCCCCAGCATTTT.